The 2 T cell receptor beta chains listed next were all sequenced from one sample in a study of OX40 agonist ivuxolimab in advanced cancers. Produced via immunoSEQ multiplex PCR; TCRdb's table is partial and in-frame only. The data contain some 59,000 clones, 70% to 85% of them singletons. Sequenced here: CD4+ or CD8+ T cells sorted from blood, sampled in a trial of the OX40 agonist ivuxolimab. The origin of the receptors is an adult with an advanced solid tumor such as melanoma, head and neck, liver or kidney cancer.

This clone was seen a single time. This chain connects TRBV18 to TRBJ2-1; the match to TRBD2 covers 14 bases. After removal of 6 bases from V and 5 bases from J, the junction contained 6 bases not matched to a gene. CDR3 length: 16 residues. In germline, CDR1 is KGHSH, CDR2 LQKENI. For the CDR3, the DNA is TGTGCCAGCTCCGGGCGACTAGCGGGAGGGAACAATGAGCAGTTCTTC. Translated: CASSGRLAGGNNEQFF. Supplemented by reference TRBV18 and TRBJ2-1, the full variable domain reads NAGVMQNPRHLVRRRGQEARLRCSPMKGHSHVYWYRQLPEEGLKFMVYLQKENIIDESGMPKERFSAEFPKEGPSILRIQQVVRGDSAAYFCASSGRLAGGNNEQFFGPGTRLTVL.

The chain has TRBV7-2 and TRBJ2-2, with unresolved D. V lost 4 bases to trimming and J lost 7 bases, with 7 bases between them. There are 12 residues in the CDR3. The germline gives CDR1 SGHTA, CDR2 FQGNSA. CDR3 sequence: CASSSLGGELFF. The CDR3 nucleotides read TGTGCCAGCAGCTCATTAGGCGGGGAGCTGTTTTTT.